This T cell receptor (beta chain) came from a study of breast tumors, draining lymph nodes, adjacent tissues. The germline V gene has CDR1 SGHTA and CDR2 FQGNSA. The CDR3 is 10 residues long, ends included. Worth noting for this clonotype: The antigen remains unidentified. No conserved phenylalanine or tryptophan ends this CDR3, so it is likely a read error. It is unclear where the CDR3 begins or ends on the DNA, so no DNA is shown, and the CDR3 is as TCRdb lists it.

The study, taken as a whole, reports: Most tumor T cells seemingly derive from lymph node, then expand in tumor. Tumors had less TCR diversity than lymph nodes, more than nontumor tissue.

TCRdb ran MiXCR on the multiplex PCR reads and lists one entry per CDR3 protein. The data hold approximately 170,000 distinct CDR3 sequences, with about 30% observed a single time. The lymph nodes were axillary draining lymph nodes from breast cancer patients. The TCR sequence derives from a female donor with breast cancer. Some clones in this sample may be carry-over from other donors' samples. The chain couples TRBV7-2 to TRBJ2-7; the DNA was not compared with TRBD2, the D call given in the table. Material for sequencing was axillary lymph node tissue. The CDR3 protein is CASSEGLLAG.